The rows below give T cell receptor beta chains drawn from one sample of a study of T-cell reconstitution after alpha-beta-depleted transplantation in children. TCRdb passed the PCR reads through MiXCR, listing each CDR3 protein once. This sample has 750,000 to 950,000 distinct CDR3 sequences, with approximately 15% found just once. Sample: PBMCs, mostly from graft donor cells, taken 360 days after TCRalphabeta/CD19-depleted stem cell transplant. Source of these receptors: a male patient younger than 18 who had a stem cell transplant for acute lymphoblastic leukemia, so the T cells may come from the graft donor. CDR3s include the opening cysteine and the closing phenylalanine or tryptophan. Fields, in order: V gene, clone size, D gene, J gene, CDR3 DNA, CDR3 protein. The D gene is left open where the match is weak. Expanded clones get a size class; other rows say once, few or many, or leave the size out.

v_call: TRBV7-9
clone_size: few
d_call: NA
j_call: TRBJ1-6
cdr3_nt: TGTGCCAGCAGCTTAAAGTCGGGGGTTTCACCCCTCCACTTT
cdr3_aa: CASSLKSGVSPLHF

v_call: TRBV4-1
clone_size: few
d_call: TRBD2
j_call: TRBJ2-7
cdr3_nt: TGCGCCAGCAGTCCTTCGACTAGCGGGAGCTCCGGGGAGCAGTACTTC
cdr3_aa: CASSPSTSGSSGEQYF

v_call: TRBV7-9
clone_size: few
d_call: TRBD1
j_call: TRBJ2-3
cdr3_nt: TGTGCCAGCAGCCCGCAGCGGACAGGGAGGACAGATACGCAGTATTTT
cdr3_aa: CASSPQRTGRTDTQYF

v_call: TRBV12-3/TRBV12-4
clone_size: NA
d_call: TRBD1
j_call: TRBJ2-5
cdr3_nt: TGTGCCAGCAGCTTCGACAGGGGGGGAGGAGAGACCCAGTACTTC
cdr3_aa: CASSFDRGGGETQYF

v_call: TRBV5-1
clone_size: few
d_call: NA
j_call: TRBJ2-1
cdr3_nt: TGCGCCAGCAGCTTGGTAGGGGGGAGGACCTACAATGAGCAGTTCTTC
cdr3_aa: CASSLVGGRTYNEQFF

v_call: TRBV4-2
clone_size: many
d_call: TRBD2
j_call: TRBJ2-3
cdr3_nt: TGTGCCAGCAGCCAGGCAGCGGGAGGGCCTAGAGATACGCAGTATTTT
cdr3_aa: CASSQAAGGPRDTQYF

v_call: TRBV7-3
clone_size: many
d_call: TRBD2
j_call: TRBJ2-3
cdr3_nt: TGTGCCAGCAGCTTACTAGCGGGGCCAGATACGCAGTATTTT
cdr3_aa: CASSLLAGPDTQYF

v_call: TRBV10-2
clone_size: NA
d_call: TRBD2
j_call: TRBJ2-2
cdr3_nt: TGCGCCAGGGCCCAAGGACTAGCGGACCCCGGGGAGCTGTTTTTT
cdr3_aa: CARAQGLADPGELFF

v_call: TRBV29-1
clone_size: many
d_call: TRBD2
j_call: TRBJ2-1
cdr3_nt: TGCAGCGTTGAAACAGGGACTAGCGGGAGTTCGTACAGTTGGGATGAGCAGTTCTTC
cdr3_aa: CSVETGTSGSSYSWDEQFF

v_call: TRBV2
clone_size: NA
d_call: NA
j_call: TRBJ1-2
cdr3_nt: TGTGCCAGCACCAAGGAGTTTGGCTACACCTTC
cdr3_aa: CASTKEFGYTF

v_call: TRBV6-1
clone_size: few
d_call: NA
j_call: TRBJ2-5
cdr3_nt: TGTGCCAGCAGTGTATCGGGACGGCCAAATATTGGGGAGTACTTC
cdr3_aa: CASSVSGRPNIGEYF

v_call: TRBV12-3/TRBV12-4
clone_size: few
d_call: TRBD2
j_call: TRBJ2-1
cdr3_nt: TGTGCCAGCAGTTTAGCAGACGGTAAACCGGGACTAGGGGACAATGAGCAGTTCTTC
cdr3_aa: CASSLADGKPGLGDNEQFF

v_call: TRBV5-1
clone_size: few
d_call: NA
j_call: TRBJ1-3
cdr3_nt: TGCGCCAGCAGCCCGATCGCGGCGGGGGGAAACACCATATATTTT
cdr3_aa: CASSPIAAGGNTIYF

v_call: TRBV5-1
clone_size: NA
d_call: NA
j_call: TRBJ2-2
cdr3_nt: TGCGCCAGGAGCGGACAGTCGGGGTTTAACACCGGGGAGCTGTTTTTT
cdr3_aa: CARSGQSGFNTGELFF

v_call: TRBV29-1
clone_size: few
d_call: NA
j_call: TRBJ2-7
cdr3_nt: TGCAGCGTTGAAGATTTTGGGGGGGCCCGGGAGCAGTACTTC
cdr3_aa: CSVEDFGGAREQYF

v_call: TRBV5-1
clone_size: few
d_call: TRBD2
j_call: TRBJ2-2
cdr3_nt: TGCGCCAGCAAGGCCGGGACTAGCAAGACCGGGGAGCTGTTTTTT
cdr3_aa: CASKAGTSKTGELFF

v_call: TRBV12-3/TRBV12-4
clone_size: few
d_call: NA
j_call: TRBJ2-7
cdr3_nt: TGTGCCAGCAGTTATCTTAGTGGACCCACCCGACAGCAGTACTTC
cdr3_aa: CASSYLSGPTRQQYF

v_call: TRBV27
clone_size: few
d_call: NA
j_call: TRBJ2-7
cdr3_nt: TGTGCCAGCAGTTTATACCAGGGCTACGAGCAGTACTTC
cdr3_aa: CASSLYQGYEQYF

v_call: TRBV20-1
clone_size: NA
d_call: TRBD2
j_call: TRBJ2-7
cdr3_nt: TGCAGTGCCGCCGGGACTAGTAACTACGAGCAGTACTTC
cdr3_aa: CSAAGTSNYEQYF

v_call: TRBV4-1
clone_size: many
d_call: TRBD2
j_call: TRBJ2-5
cdr3_nt: TGCGCCAGCAGCCAAGAGCCAAGGGAGGGCCAAGAGACCCAGTACTTC
cdr3_aa: CASSQEPREGQETQYF

v_call: TRBV10-3
clone_size: NA
d_call: TRBD1
j_call: TRBJ2-7
cdr3_nt: TGTGCCATCACTGCGGACAGGGTTTCCTACGAGCAGTACTTC
cdr3_aa: CAITADRVSYEQYF

v_call: TRBV2
clone_size: many
d_call: TRBD1
j_call: TRBJ2-7
cdr3_nt: TGTGCCAGCAGCTTTGGACAGGTCCTCTACGAGCAGTACTTC
cdr3_aa: CASSFGQVLYEQYF

v_call: TRBV27
clone_size: NA
d_call: NA
j_call: TRBJ2-1
cdr3_nt: TGTGCCAGCAGTTTTCAGGGGATAGGGTATGGGCAGTTCTTC
cdr3_aa: CASSFQGIGYGQFF

v_call: TRBV7-9
clone_size: few
d_call: NA
j_call: TRBJ1-1
cdr3_nt: TGTGCCAGCAGCTTAGCGCAGGGCCGCGCCGCTGAAGCTTTCTTT
cdr3_aa: CASSLAQGRAAEAFF

v_call: TRBV20-1
clone_size: NA
d_call: TRBD1
j_call: TRBJ2-7
cdr3_nt: TGCAGTGCTAGGGCATCAACTATACCGGGACAGGGGGCGCTTAGAATCTACGAGCAGTACTTC
cdr3_aa: CSARASTIPGQGALRIYEQYF

v_call: TRBV15
clone_size: NA
d_call: TRBD2
j_call: TRBJ2-1
cdr3_nt: TGTGCCACCAGCAGGACTAGCGGGAGGTTTGAGCAGTTCTTC
cdr3_aa: CATSRTSGRFEQFF

v_call: TRBV29-1
clone_size: NA
d_call: NA
j_call: TRBJ2-7
cdr3_nt: TGCAGCGTTGTAGGTCAATCCCCTCTCACGTCCGAGCAGTACTTC
cdr3_aa: CSVVGQSPLTSEQYF

v_call: TRBV7-9
clone_size: many
d_call: NA
j_call: TRBJ2-1
cdr3_nt: TGTGCCAGCAGCTCAACCCTGGATGAGCAGTTCTTC
cdr3_aa: CASSSTLDEQFF

v_call: TRBV5-1
clone_size: few
d_call: TRBD2
j_call: TRBJ2-2
cdr3_nt: TGCGCCAGCAGCGCGGGACTAGATGGGACCGGGGAGCTGTTTTTT
cdr3_aa: CASSAGLDGTGELFF

v_call: TRBV5-1
clone_size: NA
d_call: TRBD2
j_call: TRBJ2-1
cdr3_nt: TGCGCCAGCAGCTTGTCAGCGGGACTCGCCAATGAGCAGTTCTTC
cdr3_aa: CASSLSAGLANEQFF

v_call: TRBV12-3/TRBV12-4
clone_size: NA
d_call: NA
j_call: TRBJ2-5
cdr3_nt: TGTGCCAGCAGCAGGGGCCTTCCGAGGAGCCAGTACTTC
cdr3_aa: CASSRGLPRSQYF

v_call: TRBV20-1
clone_size: few
d_call: TRBD2
j_call: TRBJ2-5
cdr3_nt: TGCAGTGCCCCCCTAAGCGGGAATGAAGAGACCCAGTACTTC
cdr3_aa: CSAPLSGNEETQYF

v_call: TRBV12-3/TRBV12-4
clone_size: many
d_call: NA
j_call: TRBJ2-1
cdr3_nt: TGTGCCAGCAGTTTAGCGCTAAGGCATGGTAGCGACCCAGATAATGAGCAGTTCTTC
cdr3_aa: CASSLALRHGSDPDNEQFF

v_call: TRBV7-3
clone_size: NA
d_call: TRBD2
j_call: TRBJ2-1
cdr3_nt: TGTGCCAGCAGCTTAGGGTTGCGAGGCGCTAGCGGGATTCGGAATGAGCAGTTCTTC
cdr3_aa: CASSLGLRGASGIRNEQFF

v_call: TRBV7-6
clone_size: few
d_call: NA
j_call: TRBJ2-7
cdr3_nt: TGTGCCAGCAGCTTAGTCGGGGGACAGAGCTACGAGCAGTACTTC
cdr3_aa: CASSLVGGQSYEQYF

v_call: TRBV5-5
clone_size: few
d_call: NA
j_call: TRBJ1-1
cdr3_nt: TGTGCCAGCAGCTTGGCTCCCCCGGGCAGCCAGAACACTGAAGCTTTCTTT
cdr3_aa: CASSLAPPGSQNTEAFF

v_call: TRBV4-1
clone_size: NA
d_call: NA
j_call: TRBJ1-5
cdr3_nt: TGCGCCAGCAGCCAAGACGGGACCGTTAATCAGCCCCAGCATTTT
cdr3_aa: CASSQDGTVNQPQHF

v_call: TRBV9
clone_size: NA
d_call: NA
j_call: TRBJ2-1
cdr3_nt: TGTGCCAGCAGCGCCCCCCCACCTGGATACAATGAGCAGTTCTTC
cdr3_aa: CASSAPPPGYNEQFF

v_call: TRBV2
clone_size: NA
d_call: NA
j_call: TRBJ2-1
cdr3_nt: TGTGCCAGCGGGAGTAGGATCGACAATGAGCAGTTCTTC
cdr3_aa: CASGSRIDNEQFF

v_call: TRBV7-9
clone_size: NA
d_call: NA
j_call: TRBJ2-5
cdr3_nt: TGTGCCAGCAGCTTTCCATCGGGTCCGTCGGGGGAGACCCAGTACTTC
cdr3_aa: CASSFPSGPSGETQYF

v_call: TRBV20-1
clone_size: NA
d_call: NA
j_call: TRBJ2-4
cdr3_nt: TGCAGTGCTAGAGGGAGGCCCCTAGCCAAAAACATTCAGTACTTC
cdr3_aa: CSARGRPLAKNIQYF

v_call: TRBV7-6
clone_size: NA
d_call: NA
j_call: TRBJ1-5
cdr3_nt: TGTGCCAGCAGCAAGGAGGACCGCGGGGGCAATCAGCCCCAGCATTTT
cdr3_aa: CASSKEDRGGNQPQHF

v_call: TRBV18
clone_size: many
d_call: NA
j_call: TRBJ1-1
cdr3_nt: TGTGCCAGCAGTAGAGGGAACACTGAAGCTTTCTTT
cdr3_aa: CASSRGNTEAFF

v_call: TRBV4-2
clone_size: NA
d_call: NA
j_call: TRBJ2-7
cdr3_nt: TGTGCCAGCAGCCGGGGGGCGAAAATAGACGAGCAGTACTTC
cdr3_aa: CASSRGAKIDEQYF

v_call: TRBV19
clone_size: NA
d_call: NA
j_call: TRBJ1-5
cdr3_nt: TGTGCCAGTACCACGGGGTTTCAGCCCCAGCATTTT
cdr3_aa: CASTTGFQPQHF

v_call: TRBV5-1
clone_size: NA
d_call: NA
j_call: TRBJ2-5
cdr3_nt: TGCGCCAGCAGCTTGGAACAGATTCGGCAAGAGACCCAGTACTTC
cdr3_aa: CASSLEQIRQETQYF

v_call: TRBV9
clone_size: NA
d_call: TRBD2
j_call: TRBJ2-3
cdr3_nt: TGTGCCAGCAGCGTAGAAGGGGGACTAGCGGGAGGGCGGGGCACAGATACGCAGTATTTT
cdr3_aa: CASSVEGGLAGGRGTDTQYF

v_call: TRBV4-2
clone_size: NA
d_call: TRBD2
j_call: TRBJ2-3
cdr3_nt: TGTGCCAGCAGCCCGCTACTAGCGGGCCTGAACACAGATACGCAGTATTTT
cdr3_aa: CASSPLLAGLNTDTQYF

v_call: TRBV4-1
clone_size: few
d_call: NA
j_call: TRBJ2-7
cdr3_nt: TGCGCCAGCAGCCATGGACAGCGATACGAGCAGTACTTC
cdr3_aa: CASSHGQRYEQYF

v_call: TRBV12-3/TRBV12-4
clone_size: few
d_call: TRBD2
j_call: TRBJ2-4
cdr3_nt: TGTGCCAGCAGTTTCCGACTAGCGGAAAACATTCAGTACTTC
cdr3_aa: CASSFRLAENIQYF

v_call: TRBV9
clone_size: NA
d_call: TRBD2
j_call: TRBJ2-2
cdr3_nt: TGTGCCAGCAGCGTAGAAGGCGCCGGGAGGGCGGGGGAGCTGTTTTTT
cdr3_aa: CASSVEGAGRAGELFF

v_call: TRBV6-2/TRBV6-3
clone_size: NA
d_call: NA
j_call: TRBJ2-3
cdr3_nt: TGTGCCAGCAGGGGTTTAGGGGGAGAGTCCGATACGCAGTATTTT
cdr3_aa: CASRGLGGESDTQYF

v_call: TRBV24-1
clone_size: NA
d_call: NA
j_call: TRBJ2-3
cdr3_nt: TGTGCCACCAGTGAACAGACGGCAGATACGCAGTATTTT
cdr3_aa: CATSEQTADTQYF

v_call: TRBV20-1
clone_size: NA
d_call: NA
j_call: TRBJ2-7
cdr3_nt: TGCAGTGCTAGAGGCCGGACAGCCGTTTTATTTTACGAGCAGTACTTC
cdr3_aa: CSARGRTAVLFYEQYF